Shown below are 15 T cell receptor beta chains from a single sample sequenced in a study of blood T cell repertoires in COVID-19. Here immunoSEQ multiplex PCR was the method, and the copy in TCRdb shows in-frame clones only, minus some. The data contain about 270,000 clones, approximately 90% of them singletons. The sequencing input was PBMCs or T cells enriched from blood (not recorded which). The origin of the receptors is a man aged 40-49 years who had been exposed to COVID-19.

The V call is TRBV7-2, the J call TRBJ2-7; 7 bases are shared with TRBD1. The germline V gene encodes CDR1 SGHTA and CDR2 FQGNSA. Losses at the gene ends were 5 bases for V and 2 bases for J; bases not matched to a gene: 21. This CDR3 contains 19 residues. The CDR3 loop reads CASSIRPSSNRGQPYEQYF. In nucleotides, the CDR3 is TGTGCCAGCAGCATCAGACCCTCATCGAACAGGGGTCAACCCTACGAGCAGTACTTC.

The genes are TRBV28 and TRBJ1-5, with D unclear. The V gene lost 6 bases and the J gene lost 7 bases, with 16 bases spanning the gap. The CDR3 consists of 14 residues. In germline, CDR1 is MDHEN, CDR2 SYDVKM. CDR3 region: CASSRPIRVQPQHF. The CDR3 nucleotides read TGTGCCAGCAGCAGACCCATACGGGTCCAGCCCCAGCATTTT. Using reference TRBV28 and TRBJ1-5 for the parts outside the CDR3, the full variable domain is DVKVTQSSRYLVKRTGEKVFLECVQDMDHENMFWYRQDPGLGLRLIYFSYDVKMKEKGDIPEGYSVSREKKERFSLILESASTNQTSMYLCASSRPIRVQPQHFGDGTRLSIL.

This clone has only one observation. The chain couples TRBV3-1 (or the pseudogene TRBV3-2) to TRBJ1-4; D unresolved. Germline CDR1 is LGHDT and CDR2 is YNNKEL (reference sequence). The CDR3 loop spans 13 amino acids. Trimming left V 1 base short and J 7 bases short, with 7 bases between. The CDR3 DNA follows: TGTGCCAGCAGCCAAGGCGGGGTTGAAAAACTGTTTTTT. This gives the protein CASSQGGVEKLFF.

The CDR3 loop is CASSPTGQGSYNEQFF. CDR3 sequence (DNA): TGTGCCAGCAGTCCTACGGGACAGGGGTCCTACAATGAGCAGTTCTTC. This chain connects TRBV7-3 to TRBJ2-1; 10 nucleotides agree with TRBD1. Trimming removed 6 bases from V and 1 base from J; junction bases left unmatched: 6. This CDR3 has 16 amino acids. Germline CDR1 SGHTA, CDR2 FQGTGA.

The CDR3 DNA reads as TGTGCCAGCAGTGAGAAGGAGGGTGTGGAGATTGAAGCTTTCTTT. It is translated as CASSEKEGVEIEAFF. J is TRBJ1-1 and V is TRBV2, with D unresolved. This CDR3 has 15 residues. Deletions cut 3 bases from V and 7 bases from J, with 18 bases between. Looked up from germline, CDR1 is SNHLY and CDR2 is FYNNEI.

J is TRBJ1-2 and V is TRBV18; possibly TRBD1 for D (5 bases). The germline CDR1 and CDR2 sequences are KGHSH and LQKENI. CDR3 length: 15 amino acids. V lost 2 bases, J lost 4 bases, and 14 bases lay in between. The CDR3 nucleotides read TGTGCCAGCTCACCAGGGGCTCCCTCCTTCTATGGCTACACCTTC. Amino acids: CASSPGAPSFYGYTF.

The gene calls are TRBV6-5 and TRBJ2-1; TRBD1 is a possible D gene (6 bases). The CDR3 is 14 residues long. Trimming removed 2 bases from V and 6 bases from J, with 11 bases in between. Germline CDR1 MNHEY, CDR2 SVGAGI. CDR3 sequence reads: CASSYTGYPNEQFF. CDR3 coding DNA: TGTGCCAGCAGTTACACAGGGTACCCCAATGAGCAGTTCTTC.

The chain has TRBV6-1 and TRBJ2-7, with 7 bases aligning to TRBD1. Trimming removed 1 base from V and 4 bases from J; junction bases left unmatched: 4. Per germline, CDR1 MNHNS and CDR2 SASEGT. The CDR3 runs 14 residues. The CDR3 sequence: CASSEGAGGYEQYF. CDR3 nucleotides: TGTGCCAGCAGTGAAGGGGCAGGGGGTTACGAGCAGTACTTC.

In its sample, this clone was seen once. The chain employs TRBV11-2 and TRBJ1-3, with a tentative D call TRBD1 (5 bases). Trimming stripped 6 bases from V and 6 bases from J, with 15 bases between. Germline V gene data show CDR1 as SGHAT and CDR2 as FQNNGV. This CDR3 contains 14 residues. The CDR3 DNA reads as TGTGCCAGCAGGATGACGGACACAGAAAACACCATATATTTT. It yields the protein CASRMTDTENTIYF. The full variable domain, its missing parts supplied by reference TRBV11-2 and TRBJ1-3, is EAGVAQSPRYKIIEKRQSVAFWCNPISGHATLYWYQQILGQGPKLLIQFQNNGVVDDSQLPKDRFSAERLKGVDSTLKIQPAKLEDSAVYLCASRMTDTENTIYFGEGSWLTVV.

This clone turned up a few times. The chain has TRBV28 and TRBJ1-5; 9 bases line up with TRBD1. The CDR3 is 17 residues long. V lost 3 bases and J lost 0; bases outside the gene matches: 6. From germline, CDR1 is MDHEN and CDR2 SYDVKM. CDR3 protein: CASSLIGDRASNQPQHF. The CDR3 bases are TGTGCCAGCAGTTTGATTGGGGACAGGGCTAGCAATCAGCCCCAGCATTTT. The full variable domain, completed using reference TRBV28 and TRBJ1-5, is DVKVTQSSRYLVKRTGEKVFLECVQDMDHENMFWYRQDPGLGLRLIYFSYDVKMKEKGDIPEGYSVSREKKERFSLILESASTNQTSMYLCASSLIGDRASNQPQHFGDGTRLSIL.

The rearrangement joins TRBV7-9 to TRBJ2-1; no clear D. Germline-derived CDR1 and CDR2 are SEHNR and FQNEAQ (reference sequence). Trimming shortened V by 5 bases and J by 9 bases, and 23 bases separated the two germline ends. This CDR3 has 16 residues. CDR3: CASSPPTPPESSEQFF. The CDR3 nucleotides are TGTGCCAGCAGCCCACCTACCCCGCCCGAGTCGAGTGAGCAGTTCTTC.

The genes are TRBV11-2 and TRBJ2-3; TRBD2 matches 7 bases. V was clipped by 1 base and J by 0 bases; unmatched bases: 7. The CDR3 has 17 residues. Germline CDR1 SGHAT, CDR2 FQNNGV. The CDR3 region has the DNA TGTGCCAGCAGCTTAGCCCCCAGCGGGGTTAGCACAGATACGCAGTATTTT. Residues: CASSLAPSGVSTDTQYF.

V usage is TRBV30 and J usage is TRBJ2-7; TRBD2 might be the D (6 bases). This CDR3 has 14 amino acids. Trimming left V 1 base short and J 0 bases short, with 10 bases between. The germline gives CDR1 GTSNPN, CDR2 SVGIG (reference sequence). The CDR3 DNA reads as TGTGCCTGGAGTGCTGGCGGGACCTCCTACGAGCAGTACTTC. Translating gives CAWSAGGTSYEQYF.

The table lists this clone with a count of one. The chain has TRBV6-6 and TRBJ1-5; D might be TRBD1 (5 bases). The CDR3 runs 15 residues. The germline V and J ends were trimmed by 7 bases and 4 bases, with 17 bases remaining between them. The germline CDR1 and CDR2 sequences are MNHNY and SVGAGI (reference sequence). The chain's CDR3 is CASTPTGGGNQPQHF. CDR3 bases: TGTGCCAGCACCCCAACGGGGGGAGGAAATCAGCCCCAGCATTTT.

J is TRBJ1-2 and V is TRBV5-1; D ambiguous. This CDR3 contains 14 residues. Per the germline V gene, CDR1 is SGHRS and CDR2 is YFSETQ. Between the trimmed V and J ends, which lost 0 bases and 7 bases, there was a span of 13 bases. CDR3 sequence reads: CASSLEGGLSGYTF. The CDR3 nucleotides read TGCGCCAGCAGCTTGGAAGGAGGGTTAAGTGGCTACACCTTC. Looking up the rest from reference TRBV5-1 and TRBJ1-2 gives the full variable domain: KAGVTQTPRYLIKTRGQQVTLSCSPISGHRSVSWYQQTPGQGLQFLFEYFSETQRNKGNFPGRFSGRQFSNSRSEMNVSTLELGDSALYLCASSLEGGLSGYTFGSGTRLTVV.